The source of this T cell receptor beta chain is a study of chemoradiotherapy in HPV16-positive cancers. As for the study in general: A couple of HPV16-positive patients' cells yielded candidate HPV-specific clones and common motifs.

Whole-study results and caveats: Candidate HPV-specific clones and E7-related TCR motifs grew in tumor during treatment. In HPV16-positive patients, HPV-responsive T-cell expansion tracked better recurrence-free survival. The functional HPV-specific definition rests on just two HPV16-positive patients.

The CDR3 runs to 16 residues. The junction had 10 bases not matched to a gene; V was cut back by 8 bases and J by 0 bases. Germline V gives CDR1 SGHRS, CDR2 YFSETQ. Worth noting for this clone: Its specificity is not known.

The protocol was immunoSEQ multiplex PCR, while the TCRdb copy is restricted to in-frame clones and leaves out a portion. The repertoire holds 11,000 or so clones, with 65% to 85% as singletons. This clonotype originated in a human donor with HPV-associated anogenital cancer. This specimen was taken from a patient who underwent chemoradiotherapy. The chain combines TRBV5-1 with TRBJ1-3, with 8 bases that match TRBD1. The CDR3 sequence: CARGDRPNHSGNTIYF. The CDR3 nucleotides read TGCGCCAGAGGGGACAGGCCAAACCACTCTGGAAACACCATATATTTT.